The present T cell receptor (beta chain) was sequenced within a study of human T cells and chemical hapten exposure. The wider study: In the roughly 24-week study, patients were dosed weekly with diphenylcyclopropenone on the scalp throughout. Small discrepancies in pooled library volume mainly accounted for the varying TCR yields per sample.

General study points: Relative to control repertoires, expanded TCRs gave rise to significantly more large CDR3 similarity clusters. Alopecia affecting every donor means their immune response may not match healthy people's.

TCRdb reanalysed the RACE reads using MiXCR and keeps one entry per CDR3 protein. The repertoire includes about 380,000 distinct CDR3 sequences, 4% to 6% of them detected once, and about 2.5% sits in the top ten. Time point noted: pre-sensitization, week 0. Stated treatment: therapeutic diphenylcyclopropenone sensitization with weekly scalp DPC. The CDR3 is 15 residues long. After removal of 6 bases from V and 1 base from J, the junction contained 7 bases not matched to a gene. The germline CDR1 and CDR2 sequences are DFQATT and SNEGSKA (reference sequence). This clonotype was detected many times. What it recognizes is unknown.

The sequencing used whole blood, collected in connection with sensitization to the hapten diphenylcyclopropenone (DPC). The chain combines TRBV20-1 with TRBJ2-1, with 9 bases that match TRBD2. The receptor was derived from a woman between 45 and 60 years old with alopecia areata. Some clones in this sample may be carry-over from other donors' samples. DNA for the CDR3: TGCAGTGCCCGGGGACTAGCCCTATCCTACAATGAGCAGTTCTTC. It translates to CSARGLALSYNEQFF.